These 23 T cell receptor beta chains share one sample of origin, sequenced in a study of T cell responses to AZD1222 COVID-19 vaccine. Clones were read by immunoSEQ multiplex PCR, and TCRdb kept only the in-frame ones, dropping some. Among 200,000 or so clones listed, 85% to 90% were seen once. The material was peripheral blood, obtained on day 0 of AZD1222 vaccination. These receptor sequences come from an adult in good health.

As DNA, the CDR3 is TGCGCCAGCAGCCCAGGACAGGAGCCTAACTATGGCTACACCTTC. It codes for CASSPGQEPNYGYTF. The chain combines TRBV5-1 with TRBJ1-2; 7 positions agree with TRBD1. The CDR3 runs 15 residues. Germline loops: CDR1 SGHRS, CDR2 YFSETQ. J lost 0 bases, V lost 4 bases, and 6 bases had no gene match.

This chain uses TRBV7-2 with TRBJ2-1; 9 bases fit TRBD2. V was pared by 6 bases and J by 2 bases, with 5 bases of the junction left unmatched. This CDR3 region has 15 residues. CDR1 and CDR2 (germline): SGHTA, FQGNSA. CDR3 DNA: TGTGCCAGCAGGGAGACTAGCGGAGCCTACAATGAGCAGTTCTTC. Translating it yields CASRETSGAYNEQFF.

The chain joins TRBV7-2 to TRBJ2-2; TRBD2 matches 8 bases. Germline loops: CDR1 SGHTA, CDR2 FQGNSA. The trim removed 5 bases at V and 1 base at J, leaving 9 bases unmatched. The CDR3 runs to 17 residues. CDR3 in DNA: TGTGCCAGCAGCGTCCGGCCAGCGGGGGTGAACACCGGGGAGCTGTTTTTT. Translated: CASSVRPAGVNTGELFF. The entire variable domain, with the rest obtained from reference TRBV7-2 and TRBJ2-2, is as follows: GAGVSQSPSNKVTEKGKDVELRCDPISGHTALYWYRQSLGQGLEFLIYFQGNSAPDKSGLPSDRFSAERTGGSVSTLTIQRTQQEDSAVYLCASSVRPAGVNTGELFFGEGSRLTVL.

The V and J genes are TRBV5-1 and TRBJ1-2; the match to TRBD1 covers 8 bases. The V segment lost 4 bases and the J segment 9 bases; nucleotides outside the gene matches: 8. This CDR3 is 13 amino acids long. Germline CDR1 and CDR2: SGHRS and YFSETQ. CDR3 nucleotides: TGCGCCAGCAGCCAAGGACAGGGAGTAAGCTACACCTTC. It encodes CASSQGQGVSYTF.

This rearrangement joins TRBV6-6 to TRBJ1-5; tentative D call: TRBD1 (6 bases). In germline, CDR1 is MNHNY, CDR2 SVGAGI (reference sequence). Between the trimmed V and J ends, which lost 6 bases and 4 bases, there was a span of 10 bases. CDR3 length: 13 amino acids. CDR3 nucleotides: TGTGCCAGCAGGCGACAGGAGAATCAGCCCCAGCATTTT. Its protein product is CASRRQENQPQHF.

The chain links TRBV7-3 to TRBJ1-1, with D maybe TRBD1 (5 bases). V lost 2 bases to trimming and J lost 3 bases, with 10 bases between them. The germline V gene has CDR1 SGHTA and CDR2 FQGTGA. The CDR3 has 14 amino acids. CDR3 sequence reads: CASSLLGGYTEAFF. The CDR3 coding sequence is TGTGCCAGCAGCTTACTGGGGGGGTACACTGAAGCTTTCTTT.

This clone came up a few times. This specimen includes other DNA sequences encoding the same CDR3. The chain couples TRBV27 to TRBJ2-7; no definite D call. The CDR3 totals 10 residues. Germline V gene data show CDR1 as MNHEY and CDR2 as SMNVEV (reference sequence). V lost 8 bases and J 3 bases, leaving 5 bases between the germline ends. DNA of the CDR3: TGTGCCAGCGGGTTCTACGAGCAGTACTTC. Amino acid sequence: CASGFYEQYF.

The CDR3 here is CATSDTTVQETQYF. DNA of the CDR3: TGTGCCACCAGTGACACGACAGTACAAGAGACCCAGTACTTC. This chain links TRBV24-1 with TRBJ2-5; a weak D match, TRBD1 (5 bases). Germline V gene data show CDR1 as KGHDR and CDR2 as SFDVKD. V lost 4 bases and J 2 bases, leaving 10 bases between the germline ends. This CDR3 comprises 14 residues.

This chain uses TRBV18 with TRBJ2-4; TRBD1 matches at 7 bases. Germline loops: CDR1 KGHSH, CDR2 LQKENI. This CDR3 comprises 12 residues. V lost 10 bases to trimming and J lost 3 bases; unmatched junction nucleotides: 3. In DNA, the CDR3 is TGTGCCACCGGACAGGACAAAAACATTCAGTACTTC. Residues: CATGQDKNIQYF.

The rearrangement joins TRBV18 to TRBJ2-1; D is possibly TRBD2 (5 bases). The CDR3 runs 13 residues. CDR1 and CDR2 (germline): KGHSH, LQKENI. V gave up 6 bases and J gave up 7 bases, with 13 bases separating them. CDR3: CASSVQSGNEQFF. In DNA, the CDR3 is TGTGCCAGCTCGGTACAGTCGGGGAATGAGCAGTTCTTC.

As DNA, the CDR3 is TGTGCCAGCAGTTCCGGGTACCCGGCCAAAAACATTCAGTACTTC. Translating gives CASSSGYPAKNIQYF. The chain recombines TRBV6-5 with TRBJ2-4; D not resolved. V lost 4 bases and J 1 base, leaving 11 bases between the germline ends. The CDR3 spans 15 residues. Germline V CDR1 and CDR2: MNHEY, SVGAGI.

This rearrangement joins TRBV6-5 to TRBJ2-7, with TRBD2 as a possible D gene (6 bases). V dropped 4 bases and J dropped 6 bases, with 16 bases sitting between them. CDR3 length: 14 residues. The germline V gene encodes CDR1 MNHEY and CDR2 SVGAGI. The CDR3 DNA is TGTGCCAGCAGTTCGGAGACTAGTGTCTTCGAGCAGTACTTC. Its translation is CASSSETSVFEQYF.

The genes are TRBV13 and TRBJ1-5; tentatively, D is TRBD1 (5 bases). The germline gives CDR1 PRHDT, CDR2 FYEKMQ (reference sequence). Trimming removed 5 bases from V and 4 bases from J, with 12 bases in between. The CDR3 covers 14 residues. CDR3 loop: CASSRREGNQPQHF. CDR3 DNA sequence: TGTGCCAGCAGCCGCCGGGAGGGGAATCAGCCCCAGCATTTT.

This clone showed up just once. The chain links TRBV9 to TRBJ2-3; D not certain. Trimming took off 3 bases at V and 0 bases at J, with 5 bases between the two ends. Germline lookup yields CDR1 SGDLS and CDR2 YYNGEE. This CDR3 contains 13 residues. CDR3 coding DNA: TGTGCCAGCAGCGACTTTAGCACAGATACGCAGTATTTT. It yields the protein CASSDFSTDTQYF. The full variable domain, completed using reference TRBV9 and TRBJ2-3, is DSGVTQTPKHLITATGQRVTLRCSPRSGDLSVYWYQQSLDQGLQFLIQYYNGEERAKGNILERFSAQQFPDLHSELNLSSLELGDSALYFCASSDFSTDTQYFGPGTRLTVL.

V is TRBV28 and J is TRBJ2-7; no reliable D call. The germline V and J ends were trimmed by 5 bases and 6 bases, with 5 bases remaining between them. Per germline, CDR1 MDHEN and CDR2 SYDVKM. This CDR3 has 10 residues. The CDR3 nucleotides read TGTGCCAGCAGTCACTCCGAGCAGTACTTC. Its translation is CASSHSEQYF.

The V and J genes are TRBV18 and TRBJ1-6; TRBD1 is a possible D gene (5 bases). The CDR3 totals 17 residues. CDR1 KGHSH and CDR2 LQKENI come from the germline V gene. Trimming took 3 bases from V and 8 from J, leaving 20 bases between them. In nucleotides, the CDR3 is TGTGCCAGCTCACCGTCGTCAGGGCGTTTCTTGGATTCACCCCTCCACTTT. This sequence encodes CASSPSSGRFLDSPLHF.

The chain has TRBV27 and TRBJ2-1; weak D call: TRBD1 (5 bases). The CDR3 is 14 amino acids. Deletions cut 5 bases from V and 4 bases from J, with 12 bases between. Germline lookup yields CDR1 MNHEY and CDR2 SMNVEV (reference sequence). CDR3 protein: CASSVQDQYNEQFF. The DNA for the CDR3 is TGTGCCAGCAGTGTACAGGATCAATACAATGAGCAGTTCTTC.

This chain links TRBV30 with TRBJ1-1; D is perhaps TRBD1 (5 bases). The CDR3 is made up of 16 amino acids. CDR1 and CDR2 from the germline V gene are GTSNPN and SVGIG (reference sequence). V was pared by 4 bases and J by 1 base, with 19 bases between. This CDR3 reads CAWNPGGSRWNTEAFF. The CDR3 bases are TGTGCCTGGAACCCTGGGGGTTCTCGTTGGAACACTGAAGCTTTCTTT.

The CDR3 reads CASSRGQPSGNTIYF. As DNA, the CDR3 is TGTGCCAGCAGCAGGGGACAGCCGTCTGGAAACACCATATATTTT. The chain links TRBV5-6 to TRBJ1-3, with 7 nucleotides matching TRBD1. The CDR3 has 15 residues. Germline V gene data show CDR1 as SGHDT and CDR2 as YYEEEE. V lost 4 bases and J lost 1; bases outside the gene matches: 5.

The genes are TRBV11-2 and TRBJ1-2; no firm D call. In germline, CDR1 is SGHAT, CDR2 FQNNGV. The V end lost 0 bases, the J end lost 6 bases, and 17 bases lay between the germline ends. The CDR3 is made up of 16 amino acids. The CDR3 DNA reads TGTGCCAGCAGCTTAGATCAGGAATGGGTTTGGAATGGCTACACCTTC. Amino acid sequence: CASSLDQEWVWNGYTF.

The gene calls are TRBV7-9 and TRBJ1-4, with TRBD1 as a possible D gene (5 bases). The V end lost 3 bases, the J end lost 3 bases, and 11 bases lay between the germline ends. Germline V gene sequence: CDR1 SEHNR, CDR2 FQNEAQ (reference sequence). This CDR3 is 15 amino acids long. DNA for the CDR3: TGTGCCAGCAGCTTGAACATAGGGGCTAATGAAAAACTGTTTTTT. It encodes CASSLNIGANEKLFF.

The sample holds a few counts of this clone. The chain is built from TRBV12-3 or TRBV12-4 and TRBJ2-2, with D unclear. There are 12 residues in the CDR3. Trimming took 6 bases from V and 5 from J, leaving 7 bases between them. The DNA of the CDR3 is TGTGCCAGCAGAGAAGCTACCGGGGAGCTGTTTTTT. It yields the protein CASREATGELFF.

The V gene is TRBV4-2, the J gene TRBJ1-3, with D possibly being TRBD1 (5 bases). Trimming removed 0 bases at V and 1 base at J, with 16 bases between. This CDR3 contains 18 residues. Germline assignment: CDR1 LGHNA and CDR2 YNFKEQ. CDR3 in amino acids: CASSQDKASGGSGNTIYF. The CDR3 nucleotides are TGTGCCAGCAGCCAAGACAAGGCGTCCGGGGGGTCTGGAAACACCATATATTTT.